Sequencing of this T cell receptor beta chain was carried out in a study of CD8+ T cells in alopecia areata. Study-level findings and limits: Across lesional scalp, and particularly alopecia totalis/universalis, clonality surpassed that of normal scalp.

The CDR3 loop spans 13 amino acids. Germline V lookup: CDR1 NNHNN, CDR2 SYGAGS (reference sequence). Markers including CD4, CD8alpha, NKG2D and NKG2ACE guided sorting of pooled cutaneous lymph node cells. In each case, RNA was isolated and then reverse transcribed into cDNA as the sequencing template. Produced via immunoSEQ multiplex PCR; TCRdb's table is partial and in-frame only. The sample presents 290,000 or so clones, none singletons. This clone was counted only a few times. Its antigen is not known. Genes and germline come from the mouse. The DNA ends 4 residues before the CDR3 does, and the rest of the CDR3 is filled in from the germline J gene.

The receptor's source is a C3H/HeJ mouse with alopecia areata. MHC haplotype of the strain: H2-k. The V call is TRBV13-2, the J call TRBJ2-7; D ambiguous. The sample taken for sequencing was CD4+ T cells sorted from a lymph node. The CDR3 reads CASGDASLYEQYF. The part of the CDR3 DNA that was read is TGTGCCAGCGGTGATGCATCACTGTAT.